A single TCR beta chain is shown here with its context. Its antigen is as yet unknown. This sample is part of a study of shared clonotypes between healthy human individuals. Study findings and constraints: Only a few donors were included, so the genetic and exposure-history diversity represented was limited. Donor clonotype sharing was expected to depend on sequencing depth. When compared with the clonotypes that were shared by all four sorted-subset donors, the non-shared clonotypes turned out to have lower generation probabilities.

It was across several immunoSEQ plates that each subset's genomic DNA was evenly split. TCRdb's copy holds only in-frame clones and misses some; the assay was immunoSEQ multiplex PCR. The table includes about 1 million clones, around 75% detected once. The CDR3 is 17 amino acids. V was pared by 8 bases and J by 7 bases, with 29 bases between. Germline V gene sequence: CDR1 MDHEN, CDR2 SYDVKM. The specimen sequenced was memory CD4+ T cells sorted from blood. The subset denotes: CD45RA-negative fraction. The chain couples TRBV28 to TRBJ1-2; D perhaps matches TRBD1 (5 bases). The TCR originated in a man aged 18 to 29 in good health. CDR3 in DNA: TGTGCCAGCCAACTCGGGGGTACGGGGAGAGGAATCGGTGGCTACACCTTC. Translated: CASQLGGTGRGIGGYTF.